This T cell receptor (beta chain) was sequenced in a study of T cells in Graves' hyperthyroidism and ophthalmopathy. This CDR3 has 19 amino acids. Trimming removed 5 bases from V and 2 bases from J; junction bases left unmatched: 12. About this clonotype itself: A much larger clone is a single base away; this may be a read error.

TCR beta CDR3 sequences were amplified from RNA transcripts. The TCR CDR3 was amplified in a first-round RT-PCR using the HTBI primer set. A single record per CDR3 protein comes from TCRdb applying MiXCR to the multiplex PCR reads. The data show around 350,000 distinct CDR3 sequences, 12% to 15% seen once. The rearrangement links TRBV12-3 or TRBV12-4 to TRBJ2-7; TRBD2 matches 16 bases. This TCR was sampled from a woman aged 55 to 70 with Graves' ophthalmopathy. The specimen was blood. The CDR3 loop is CASSAPLGLAGGPAYEQYF. CDR3 in DNA: TGTGCCAGCAGTGCACCACTGGGACTAGCGGGAGGGCCAGCCTACGAGCAGTACTTC.